This T cell receptor beta chain was sequenced during a study of OX40 agonist ivuxolimab in advanced cancers. Study-level background: Mean age about 60 years, range roughly 20 to 85; roughly 82% male. Study outcomes and limitations: Among T cells, CD8+ cells averaged more expanded clones than CD4+ cells.

This clone has a handful of counts. What it binds is unknown. Baseline, cycle 4 day 1, and cycle 7 day 1 were the blood sampling points. Sequenced by immunoSEQ multiplex PCR; TCRdb stores in-frame clones only, minus some. The data show 30,000 to 45,000 clones, around 77% seen once. The source was CD4+ or CD8+ T cells sorted from blood, collected in a trial of the OX40 agonist ivuxolimab. The source of this sequence is an adult with an advanced solid tumor such as melanoma, head and neck, liver or kidney cancer.

The CDR3 sequence: CASRQGAYSNQPQHF. The CDR3 DNA reads TGTGCCAGCAGACAGGGCGCCTATAGCAATCAGCCCCAGCATTTT. The chain recombines TRBV6-1 with TRBJ1-5; perhaps TRBD1 as D (6 bases). This CDR3 has 15 residues. V dropped 6 bases and J dropped 0 bases, with 12 bases sitting between them. Germline loops: CDR1 MNHNS, CDR2 SASEGT.